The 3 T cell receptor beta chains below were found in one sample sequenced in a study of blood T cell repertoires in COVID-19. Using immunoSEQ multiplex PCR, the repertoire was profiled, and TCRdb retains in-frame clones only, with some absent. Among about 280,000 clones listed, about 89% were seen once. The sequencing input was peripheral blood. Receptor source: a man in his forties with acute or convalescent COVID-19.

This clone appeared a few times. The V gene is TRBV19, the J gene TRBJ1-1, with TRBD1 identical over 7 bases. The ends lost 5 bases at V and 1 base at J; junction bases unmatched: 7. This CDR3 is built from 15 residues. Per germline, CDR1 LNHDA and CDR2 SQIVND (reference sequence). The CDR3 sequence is CASSYVGQANTEAFF. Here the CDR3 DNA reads TGTGCCAGTAGTTACGTTGGACAGGCGAACACTGAAGCTTTCTTT.

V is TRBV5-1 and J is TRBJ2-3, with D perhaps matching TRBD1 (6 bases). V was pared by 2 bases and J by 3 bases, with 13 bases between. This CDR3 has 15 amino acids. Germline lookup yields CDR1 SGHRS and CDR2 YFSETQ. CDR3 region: CASSLQGIRTDTQYF. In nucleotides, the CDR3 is TGCGCCAGCAGCTTACAGGGTATTAGGACAGATACGCAGTATTTT.

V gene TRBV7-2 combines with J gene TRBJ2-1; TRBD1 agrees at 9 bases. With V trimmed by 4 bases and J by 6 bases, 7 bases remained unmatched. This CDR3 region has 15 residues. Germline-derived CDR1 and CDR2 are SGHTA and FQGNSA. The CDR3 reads CASSYTRDRVNEQFF. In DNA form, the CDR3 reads TGTGCCAGCAGCTACACCCGGGACAGGGTCAATGAGCAGTTCTTC.